This T cell receptor (beta chain) was retrieved from a study of T cells after posttransplantation cyclophosphamide. The CDR3 runs to 19 residues. Germline loops: CDR1 KGHSH, CDR2 LQKENI. V lost 5 bases, J lost 1 base, and 8 bases stayed unmatched. Remarks on this clone: Antigen unknown.

Study-level points and caveats: TRB clonality was highly associated with recipient CMV seropositivity and reactivation. Donor CD8+ memory clones often dominated recipient blood repertoires at later times.

The naive gate required viable CD3+CD4+ or CD3+CD8+ cells with CCR7+CD45RA+CD45RO-CD95-CD27+CD28+ phenotype. This related bone marrow graft donor gave peripheral blood on the day of marrow donation. Clones were read by immunoSEQ multiplex PCR, and TCRdb kept only the in-frame ones, dropping some. Of about 31,000 clones in the sample, approximately 90% were seen once. Specimen: naive CD4+ T cells sorted from PBMCs. This sequence was found in a woman in her fifties or sixties in good health, CMV-negative, and a related stem cell transplant donor. V is TRBV18 and J is TRBJ2-2, with TRBD2 matching over 15 bases. CDR3 region: CASSSSGLAGGRNTGELFF. The CDR3 coding sequence is TGTGCCAGCTCAAGCTCGGGACTAGCGGGAGGAAGGAACACCGGGGAGCTGTTTTTT. Looking up the rest from reference TRBV18 and TRBJ2-2 gives the full variable domain: NAGVMQNPRHLVRRRGQEARLRCSPMKGHSHVYWYRQLPEEGLKFMVYLQKENIIDESGMPKERFSAEFPKEGPSILRIQQVVRGDSAAYFCASSSSGLAGGRNTGELFFGEGSRLTVL.